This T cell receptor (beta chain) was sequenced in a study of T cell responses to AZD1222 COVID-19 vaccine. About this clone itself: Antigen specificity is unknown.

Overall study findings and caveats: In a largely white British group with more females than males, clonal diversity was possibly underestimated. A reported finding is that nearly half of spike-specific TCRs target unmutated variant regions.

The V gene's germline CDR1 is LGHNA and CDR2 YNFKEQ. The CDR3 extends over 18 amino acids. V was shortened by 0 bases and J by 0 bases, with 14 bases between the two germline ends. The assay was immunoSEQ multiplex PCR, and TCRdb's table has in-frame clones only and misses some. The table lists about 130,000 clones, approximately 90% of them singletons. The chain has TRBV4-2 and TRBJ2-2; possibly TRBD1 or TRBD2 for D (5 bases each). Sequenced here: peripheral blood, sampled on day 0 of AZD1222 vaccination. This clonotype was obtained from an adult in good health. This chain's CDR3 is CASSQDLGAAANTGELFF. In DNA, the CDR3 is TGTGCCAGCAGCCAAGATCTCGGGGCAGCCGCGAACACCGGGGAGCTGTTTTTT.